Sequencing of this T cell receptor (beta chain) was carried out in a study of blood T cells in healthy people across ages. Notes on the study in general: Age advanced and TCR beta diversity per million T cells fell, roughly linearly.

Concerning this clonotype itself: Its antigen is currently unknown.

For the second PCR, which ran for 7 to 11 cycles, a sample-barcoded 5' primer and a J-beta primer mix were used. TCRdb passed the 5' RACE reads through MiXCR, listing each CDR3 protein once. The data contain over 600,000 distinct CDR3 sequences, 40% to 45% of them singletons. Peripheral blood, about 10 milliliters per donor, was collected. Germline trimming cut 1 base from V and 2 bases from J; bases unmatched to any gene: 5. Germline CDR1 reads MDHEN; CDR2 reads SYDVKM. The CDR3 is 17 amino acids. The specimen was blood. This clonotype was sampled from a man at least 80 years old in good health. This rearrangement joins TRBV28 to TRBJ2-7; 13 bases map to TRBD2. The CDR3 nucleotides are TGTGCCAGCAGTTTATATGGACTAGCGGGAGAACCCTACGAGCAGTACTTC. Its protein is CASSLYGLAGEPYEQYF.